Below, 14 T cell receptor beta chains from the same sample are listed, as sequenced in a study of blood T cells in healthy people across ages. With a J-beta primer mix and a sample-barcoded 5' primer, a second PCR ran about 7 to 12 cycles. TCRdb redid the calling of the 5' RACE reads with MiXCR, one entry per CDR3 protein. The sample comprises approximately 810,000 distinct CDR3 sequences, 35% to 40% of which are singletons, and roughly 13% rests with the top ten. Sequenced: blood. These receptors were obtained from a man aged 18 to 29 in good health.

This clonotype was found many times. This chain links TRBV12-3 or TRBV12-4 with TRBJ2-1; tentatively, D is TRBD2 (5 bases). This CDR3 spans 15 amino acids. V was pared by 3 bases and J by 1 base, with 10 bases between. The DNA of the CDR3 is TGTGCCAGCAGTTTTGGTCGGGGTTCCTACAATGAGCAGTTCTTC. Translating it yields CASSFGRGSYNEQFF.

This clonotype appeared a few times. This chain links TRBV30 with TRBJ1-2; the match to TRBD1 covers 8 bases. This CDR3 region has 15 residues. With V trimmed by 2 bases and J by 6 bases, 11 bases remained unmatched. From germline, CDR1 is GTSNPN and CDR2 SVGIG (reference sequence). CDR3 nucleotide sequence: TGTGCCTGGAGTCCAGGACAGGGATTAGCGAATGGCTACACCTTC. This codes for CAWSPGQGLANGYTF.

The chain recombines TRBV29-1 with TRBJ2-4, with a possible D match to TRBD2 (6 bases). Germline loops: CDR1 SQVTM, CDR2 ANQGSEA. CDR3 length: 15 residues. The V end was cut by 6 bases, the J end by 13 bases, with 28 bases between. CDR3 amino acids: CSVALGGSGRNEQYF. As DNA, the CDR3 is TGCAGCGTGGCCTTGGGGGGTTCGGGGCGCAATGAGCAGTACTTC.

The chain uses TRBV3-1 and TRBJ2-1; perhaps TRBD2 as D (6 bases). Germline V gives CDR1 LGHDT, CDR2 YNNKEL (reference sequence). Trimming shortened V by 6 bases and J by 8 bases, and 11 bases separated the two germline ends. CDR3 length: 12 amino acids. CDR3: CASSRLGDEQFF. Written as DNA, the CDR3 is TGTGCCAGCAGTCGACTAGGGGATGAGCAGTTCTTC.

The chain uses TRBV5-1 and TRBJ2-3, with a tentative D call TRBD1 (6 bases). The ends were cut back, 4 bases at V and 4 bases at J, with 10 bases in the middle. Per germline, CDR1 SGHRS and CDR2 YFSETQ. The CDR3 extends over 13 amino acids. The CDR3 nucleotides read TGCGCCAGCAGCGCTGAGGGGGCAGATACGCAGTATTTT. Translating it yields CASSAEGADTQYF.

V usage is TRBV30 and J usage is TRBJ2-4; D ambiguous. Germline V gives CDR1 GTSNPN, CDR2 SVGIG (reference sequence). The length of the CDR3 is 13 residues. Trimming removed 2 bases from V and 13 bases from J, with 18 bases in between. In DNA form, the CDR3 reads TGTGCCTGGAGTAAGGACCACAACAATGAGCAGTACTTC. It encodes CAWSKDHNNEQYF.

The chain couples TRBV7-2 to TRBJ1-5, with D possibly matching TRBD1 (5 bases). The germline V gene encodes CDR1 SGHTA and CDR2 FQGNSA. The CDR3 is 14 residues long. V lost 5 bases, J lost 3 bases, and 11 bases lay in between. CDR3 nucleotides: TGTGCCAGCAGCCCGGGACCGAACAATCAGCCCCAGCATTTT. Its protein product is CASSPGPNNQPQHF. The variable domain in full, completed from reference TRBV7-2 and TRBJ1-5, reads GAGVSQSPSNKVTEKGKDVELRCDPISGHTALYWYRQSLGQGLEFLIYFQGNSAPDKSGLPSDRFSAERTGGSVSTLTIQRTQQEDSAVYLCASSPGPNNQPQHFGDGTRLSIL.

CDR3 sequence (DNA): TGCGCCAGCAGCCAGGGACATCCTGAGGATGGCTACACCTTC. Its translation: CASSQGHPEDGYTF. The V and J genes are TRBV5-1 and TRBJ1-2, with D perhaps TRBD1 (6 bases). The CDR3 is 14 amino acids. Trimming left V 4 bases short and J 6 bases short, with 16 bases between. Germline CDR1 reads SGHRS; CDR2 reads YFSETQ.

The V call is TRBV20-1, the J call TRBJ2-2; D not certain. Germline CDR1 and CDR2: DFQATT and SNEGSKA (reference sequence). Trimming left V 3 bases short and J 0 bases short, with 8 bases between. This CDR3 comprises 14 residues. CDR3 nucleotides: TGCAGTGCTAGTCTCAGGACGAACACCGGGGAGCTGTTTTTT. Encoded protein: CSASLRTNTGELFF.

This clonotype was counted a few times. A junction end diverges from the germline sequence, so it may reflect a read error. The CDR3: CASSVGGRDEQFF. The CDR3 coding sequence is TGTGCTAGCAGCGTAGGGGGGAGAGATGAGCAGTTCTTC. This chain links TRBV7-7 with TRBJ2-1; the D gene could be TRBD1 or TRBD2 (6 bases each). The CDR3 runs 13 residues. The germline gives CDR1 SSHAT, CDR2 FNYEAQ (reference sequence).

This clonotype is a singleton in its sample. This chain's CDR3 is CASRPEAGERTEAFF. The DNA of the CDR3 is TGTGCCAGCAGGCCTGAAGCGGGGGAACGGACTGAAGCTTTCTTT. The chain employs TRBV6-1 and TRBJ1-1; D possibly corresponds to TRBD1 (5 bases). The CDR3 contains 15 residues. The V end lost 6 bases, the J end lost 5 bases, and 19 bases lay between the germline ends. Germline V gene lookup returns CDR1 MNHNS and CDR2 SASEGT.

The genes are TRBV5-1 and TRBJ2-3, with 7 positions matching TRBD1. This CDR3 comprises 14 residues. J lost 3 bases, V lost 4 bases, and 5 bases had no gene match. Looked up from germline, CDR1 is SGHRS and CDR2 is YFSETQ. Here the CDR3 DNA reads TGCGCCAGCAGCCCGAAGACAGGGACAGATACGCAGTATTTT. Translation: CASSPKTGTDTQYF.

This rearrangement joins TRBV10-1 to TRBJ1-5, with TRBD1 as a possible D gene (5 bases). Trimming left V 11 bases short and J 2 bases short, with 19 bases between. CDR1 WNHNN and CDR2 SYGVQD come from the germline V gene (reference sequence). The CDR3 sequence is 15 residues long. CDR3 bases: TGCGCCCACGATTGCCAGGGACCACGCAATCAGCCCCAGCATTTT. Translation: CAHDCQGPRNQPQHF.

This clonotype was counted between two and nine times. The chain links TRBV9 to TRBJ1-3; TRBD1 aligns across 9 bases. Germline V gives CDR1 SGDLS, CDR2 YYNGEE. The CDR3 runs 13 residues. Losses at the gene ends were 9 bases for V and 2 bases for J; bases not matched to a gene: 3. The CDR3 spells CATGTGTGNTIYF. The CDR3 region has the DNA TGTGCCACCGGGACAGGGACTGGAAACACCATATATTTT.